Sequencing of this T cell receptor (beta chain) was carried out in a study of T cell responses to AZD1222 COVID-19 vaccine. Study conclusions and caveats: CD4 TCRs associated with vaccination spanned spike, dominating at 160-218 and 743-854.

Turning to this clone: Its antigen is not identified.

The assay was immunoSEQ multiplex PCR, and TCRdb's table has in-frame clones only and misses some. This table holds 93,000 or so clones, roughly 91% found once. CDR1 is WNHNN and CDR2 is SYGVQD in the germline V gene (reference sequence). Trimming took off 2 bases at V and 4 bases at J, with 11 bases between the two ends. The CDR3 loop spans 14 amino acids. Sample: peripheral blood, taken on day 0 of AZD1222 vaccination. The chain links TRBV10-1 to TRBJ2-5; tentatively, D is TRBD2 (6 bases). The sequence was obtained from an adult in good health. The CDR3 loop reads CASSETSRGETQYF. Here the CDR3 DNA reads TGCGCCAGCAGTGAGACTAGCCGAGGAGAGACCCAGTACTTC.